This is a list of T cell receptor beta chains from one sample in a study of cytomegalovirus exposure and HLA in healthy donors. The repertoire was sequenced with immunoSEQ multiplex PCR; TCRdb's copy has only in-frame clones and lacks some. The sample shows 150,000 to 200,000 clones, 75% of them seen only once. The sequencing input was PBMCs. These TCRs come from a woman aged 45-60 years in good health and CMV-seropositive. Both conserved end residues are part of each CDR3. D genes are given only for firm matches. The listing skips clone size in some rows; elsewhere it reads once, few, many or a size class.

clone_size: -; d_call: -; j_call: TRBJ1-5; v_call: TRBV15; cdr3_nt: TGTGCCACCAGCAGAGATCTTGATCAGCCCCAGCATTTT; cdr3_aa: CATSRDLDQPQHF
clone_size: -; d_call: -; j_call: TRBJ2-5; v_call: TRBV18; cdr3_nt: TGTGCCAGCTCCGGAGGGGGCGGCCAGACCCAGTACTTC; cdr3_aa: CASSGGGGQTQYF
clone_size: -; d_call: -; j_call: TRBJ1-1; v_call: TRBV13; cdr3_nt: TGTGCCAGCAGCTTTCTCCCACGGGGGACGGGCACTGAAGCTTTCTTT; cdr3_aa: CASSFLPRGTGTEAFF
clone_size: -; d_call: -; j_call: TRBJ2-2; v_call: TRBV5-1; cdr3_nt: TGCGCCAGCTTAAGGGACTTTTCTTCGGGGGAGCTGTTTTTT; cdr3_aa: CASLRDFSSGELFF
clone_size: -; d_call: TRBD1; j_call: TRBJ1-1; v_call: TRBV5-1; cdr3_nt: TGCGCCAGCAGCTCCGGGACAGGGGGGCCTGAAGCTTTCTTT; cdr3_aa: CASSSGTGGPEAFF
clone_size: few; d_call: TRBD1; j_call: TRBJ2-3; v_call: TRBV5-1; cdr3_nt: TGCGCCAGCAGCTGGGGACAGTCTAGCACAGATACGCAGTATTTT; cdr3_aa: CASSWGQSSTDTQYF
clone_size: once; d_call: TRBD1; j_call: TRBJ1-2; v_call: TRBV2; cdr3_nt: TGTGCCAGCAGGACGGACAGGGGGTACTATGGCTACACCTTC; cdr3_aa: CASRTDRGYYGYTF
clone_size: -; d_call: -; j_call: TRBJ1-1; v_call: TRBV6-5; cdr3_nt: TGTGCCAGCAGCCCCTCTCAGAGACTCTCTGAAGCTTTCTTT; cdr3_aa: CASSPSQRLSEAFF
clone_size: -; d_call: -; j_call: TRBJ1-1; v_call: TRBV7-9; cdr3_nt: TGTGCCAGCAGCTTATCGCAGACTGAAGCTTTCTTT; cdr3_aa: CASSLSQTEAFF
clone_size: -; d_call: -; j_call: TRBJ1-1; v_call: TRBV6-1; cdr3_nt: TGTGCCAGCAGTGAGCAGAGGACTGAAGCTTTCTTT; cdr3_aa: CASSEQRTEAFF
clone_size: -; d_call: -; j_call: TRBJ1-1; v_call: TRBV2; cdr3_nt: TGTGCCAGCAGGTGGCGGGGGGCAAACACTGAAGCTTTCTTT; cdr3_aa: CASRWRGANTEAFF
clone_size: once; d_call: -; j_call: TRBJ1-2; v_call: TRBV10-2; cdr3_nt: TGCGCCAGCAGACCCTCGGGCCCTAGGGGCTATGGCTACACCTTC; cdr3_aa: CASRPSGPRGYGYTF
clone_size: -; d_call: TRBD1; j_call: TRBJ1-6; v_call: TRBV4-1; cdr3_nt: TGCGCCAGCAGCCAGGATGAGGACAGGGGGCTCTCACCCCTCCACTTT; cdr3_aa: CASSQDEDRGLSPLHF
clone_size: -; d_call: -; j_call: TRBJ1-2; v_call: TRBV11-2; cdr3_nt: TGTGCCAGCAGCATTCTCTATGGCTACACCTTC; cdr3_aa: CASSILYGYTF
clone_size: few; d_call: TRBD1; j_call: TRBJ2-2; v_call: TRBV5-4; cdr3_nt: TGTGCCAGCAGCCGGACAGGGAAAACCGGGGAGCTGTTTTTT; cdr3_aa: CASSRTGKTGELFF
clone_size: once; d_call: TRBD1; j_call: TRBJ1-1; v_call: TRBV30; cdr3_nt: TGTGCCTCAGACAGGGTTACTGAAGCTTTCTTT; cdr3_aa: CASDRVTEAFF
clone_size: -; d_call: TRBD1; j_call: TRBJ1-1; v_call: TRBV9; cdr3_nt: TGTGCCAGCAGCGTTACAGGGGGCACGAACACTGAAGCTTTCTTT; cdr3_aa: CASSVTGGTNTEAFF
clone_size: -; d_call: TRBD1; j_call: TRBJ1-4; v_call: TRBV9; cdr3_nt: TGTGCCAGCAGCGTGGACAGGGGGACACAACTGTTTTTT; cdr3_aa: CASSVDRGTQLFF